This TCR beta chain was documented in a study of human T cells and chemical hapten exposure. Background on the study: Throughout a study of approximately 25 weeks, patients underwent weekly scalp administration of diphenylcyclopropenone doses.

CDR3 length equals 14 residues. Trimming removed 3 bases from V and 1 base from J, with 13 bases in between. The germline gives CDR1 DFQATT, CDR2 SNEGSKA (reference sequence). Time point reported: patch test 1, 2 weeks after DPC sensitization. Treatment denoted: therapeutic diphenylcyclopropenone sensitization with weekly scalp DPC. Blood was collected ahead of every patch test applied. People who gave samples had alopecia, were 18 to 70 years old, and were suitable for DPC. This clonotype appeared a few times. In the library, unique molecular identifiers were attached to individual cDNA molecules. MiXCR, applied by TCRdb to the RACE reads, yields one record per CDR3 protein. The sample consists of 300,000 to 400,000 distinct CDR3 sequences, around 6.9% of them appearing once.

The clonotype was recovered from a woman aged 18-29 years with alopecia areata. Some clones in this sample may be carry-over from other donors' samples. This specimen was whole blood, taken in connection with sensitization to the hapten diphenylcyclopropenone (DPC). The chain employs TRBV20-1 and TRBJ2-7, with a weak D call TRBD1 (5 bases). In DNA form, the CDR3 reads TGCAGTGCTAGCAGAAGCACAGGTTCCTACGAGCAGTACTTC. It yields the protein CSASRSTGSYEQYF.